These 14 T cell receptor beta chains were sequenced from one sample in a study of shared clonotypes between healthy human individuals. Assay used: immunoSEQ multiplex PCR; TCRdb lists only in-frame clones, some missing. The sample has around 1.6 million clones; 95% to 99% are singletons. Sequencing was performed on naive CD4+ T cells sorted from blood. Subset specified: CD45RA+ positively selected. These receptors all come from a young man in good health.

The chain is built from TRBV4-1 and TRBJ2-7; unclear D gene. The germline V and J ends were trimmed by 0 bases and 3 bases, with 15 bases remaining between them. Per germline, CDR1 MGHRA and CDR2 YSYEKL. The CDR3 is 16 amino acids. In DNA form, the CDR3 reads TGCGCCAGCAGCCAAGACATAGGGTGGCTTGGCTACGAGCAGTACTTC. Its translation is CASSQDIGWLGYEQYF.

The chain couples TRBV7-2 to TRBJ1-1; no reliable D call. Germline V CDR1 and CDR2: SGHTA, FQGNSA. The CDR3 is made up of 16 amino acids. V lost 1 base and J lost 3, with 15 bases in between. The CDR3 sequence is CASSLDLWEEDTEAFF. CDR3 nucleotides: TGTGCCAGCAGCTTAGATTTATGGGAGGAGGACACTGAAGCTTTCTTT.

The chain has TRBV5-1 and TRBJ2-3; TRBD1 agrees at 7 bases. V gave up 4 bases and J gave up 3 bases; unmatched junction bases: 2. The CDR3 has 13 amino acids. Germline CDR1 and CDR2: SGHRS and YFSETQ. CDR3 protein: CASSPQGTDTQYF. CDR3 nucleotides: TGCGCCAGCAGCCCACAGGGGACAGATACGCAGTATTTT.

The rearrangement joins TRBV20-1 to TRBJ2-5; D not certain. The V gene's germline CDR1 is DFQATT and CDR2 SNEGSKA (reference sequence). With 4 bases removed from V and 2 bases from J, the gap between germline ends came to 5 bases. CDR3 size: 11 residues. The DNA of the CDR3 is TGCAGTGCTACTCTACAAGAGACCCAGTACTTC. Protein product: CSATLQETQYF.

The sample holds one count of this clone. The chain employs TRBV5-1 and TRBJ2-1; 11 bases align to TRBD2. The germline gives CDR1 SGHRS, CDR2 YFSETQ. The CDR3 sequence is 14 residues long. Germline trimming cut 4 bases from V and 3 bases from J; bases unmatched to any gene: 0. The CDR3 reads CASSGLAGYNEQFF. The DNA for the CDR3 is TGCGCCAGCAGCGGACTAGCGGGCTACAATGAGCAGTTCTTC.

About this clone itself: The junction departs from germline at one end; a sequencing error may be responsible. The rearrangement uses TRBV7-9 and TRBJ1-2; D is unresolved. The CDR3 consists of 9 residues. Germline V gene data show CDR1 as SEHNR and CDR2 as FQNEAQ (reference sequence). CDR3 DNA: TGTGCCAGCAGCTTAGAGCTACCCTTC. Its protein is CASSLELPF.

The V call is TRBV6-5, the J call TRBJ2-3; D perhaps matches TRBD2 (5 bases). CDR1 is MNHEY and CDR2 is SVGAGI in the germline V gene. There are 16 residues in the CDR3. The V end was cut by 0 bases, the J end by 2 bases, with 12 bases between. The CDR3 DNA reads TGTGCCAGCAGTTACTCGCCCTGGGAGTTCACAGATACGCAGTATTTT. Amino acid sequence: CASSYSPWEFTDTQYF.

The chain employs TRBV5-4 and TRBJ2-7; perhaps TRBD2 as D (6 bases). The germline V gene has CDR1 SGHNT and CDR2 YYREEE (reference sequence). CDR3 size: 12 residues. With 4 bases removed from V and 6 bases from J, the gap between germline ends came to 11 bases. In nucleotides, the CDR3 is TGTGCCAGCAGCGAGTTGGGGGGCGAGCAGTACTTC. As protein: CASSELGGEQYF.

This chain uses TRBV18 with TRBJ1-1; no definite D call. The germline V and J ends were trimmed by 0 bases and 6 bases, with 11 bases remaining between them. This CDR3 region has 14 residues. Germline loops: CDR1 KGHSH, CDR2 LQKENI. CDR3 in amino acids: CASSPPIVLAEAFF. For the CDR3, the DNA is TGTGCCAGCTCACCACCGATAGTTCTTGCTGAAGCTTTCTTT. Based on the CDR3 plus reference TRBV18 and TRBJ1-1, the full variable domain is NAGVMQNPRHLVRRRGQEARLRCSPMKGHSHVYWYRQLPEEGLKFMVYLQKENIIDESGMPKERFSAEFPKEGPSILRIQQVVRGDSAAYFCASSPPIVLAEAFFGQGTRLTVV.

The J gene is TRBJ1-5, the V gene TRBV6-5; 7 bases are shared with TRBD1. V gave up 6 bases and J gave up 2 bases; unmatched junction bases: 1. Germline V gene data show CDR1 as MNHEY and CDR2 as SVGAGI. The CDR3 is 13 amino acids. The CDR3 DNA is TGTGCCAGCAGAGACAGGGGCAATCAGCCCCAGCATTTT. This sequence encodes CASRDRGNQPQHF.

V usage is TRBV11-2 and J usage is TRBJ2-7; a weak D match, TRBD1 (6 bases). Germline V gene data show CDR1 as SGHAT and CDR2 as FQNNGV. The CDR3 is 17 residues long. The V and J ends lost 1 base and 2 bases respectively, with 18 bases between them. CDR3 nucleotide sequence: TGTGCCAGCAGCTTAGTGCTGGGGGCTAACCCAACCTACGAGCAGTACTTC. Amino acid sequence: CASSLVLGANPTYEQYF.

The rearrangement joins TRBV28 to TRBJ2-5; TRBD1 matches at 8 bases. This CDR3 has 14 amino acids. The germline CDR1 and CDR2 sequences are MDHEN and SYDVKM. V trimming: 5 bases; J trimming: 2 bases; junction bases outside the gene matches: 4. The CDR3 sequence is CASSRQGQQETQYF. The CDR3 nucleotides are TGTGCCAGCAGTCGACAGGGGCAGCAAGAGACCCAGTACTTC.

On this clone itself: At the DNA level, this CDR3 is encoded by other sequences in the same sample as well. This chain uses TRBV18 with TRBJ2-7, with TRBD2 matching 10 bases. Germline CDR1 and CDR2: KGHSH and LQKENI. The CDR3 spans 16 residues. The V gene end was trimmed by 0 bases and the J gene end by 4 bases; junction bases not matched to a gene: 6. Here the CDR3 reads CASSPPLAGGRYEQYF. CDR3 coding DNA: TGTGCCAGCTCACCACCGTTAGCGGGAGGTCGGTACGAGCAGTACTTC.

This chain joins TRBV6-5 and TRBJ2-1; D may be TRBD1 (6 bases). Trimming stripped 7 bases from V and 0 bases from J, with 13 bases between. Germline assignment: CDR1 MNHEY and CDR2 SVGAGI. The CDR3 contains 15 residues. CDR3 nucleotides: TGTGCCAGCACGTACAGGGAAAGCTCCTACAATGAGCAGTTCTTC. It encodes CASTYRESSYNEQFF.